This T cell receptor (beta chain) is drawn from a study of long-term antiretroviral therapy in people with HIV. Study-wide background: The 2015 immediate-ART recommendation came about a decade after the earliest samples. Points from the study as a whole: Comparison with controls showed narrower CDR3 length ranges in HIV repertoires. ART adherence was not documented, and neither viral resistance nor therapy changes had any data.

Runs used v3.0 of the immunoSEQ assay and were done at survey level. The table came from immunoSEQ multiplex PCR; TCRdb's copy has only in-frame clones and leaves some out. The sample includes some 28,000 clones, over 90% of them seen just once. The CDR3 length is 15 residues. CDR1 is SGHRS and CDR2 is YFSETQ in the germline V gene. The trim removed 0 bases at V and 5 bases at J, leaving 5 bases unmatched. Each contributor possessed a minimum of one pre-ART and a minimum of two post-ART PBMC samples. With respect to this clone: Its matching antigen is unknown.

Here the sequenced sample was unsorted PBMCs, taken about 6.6 years after starting antiretroviral therapy. The V and J genes are TRBV5-1 and TRBJ2-3; TRBD2 aligns across 8 bases. This TCR came from a man aged 30-40 years with HIV. The CDR3 sequence: CASSLVPGGGDTQYF. CDR3 nucleotide sequence: TGCGCCAGCAGCTTGGTTCCGGGGGGGGGAGATACGCAGTATTTT.